Listed here is a single T cell receptor (beta chain). Its antigen is still unknown. No per-base quality is available; no much larger clone lies one base away. These data belong to a study of blood T cell repertoires in COVID-19 (dated by TCRdb to between 2020 and 2021). Regarding the complete study: Samples from collaborators originated in the United States, Italy and Spain and spanned both the acute and convalescent phases of COVID-19. Subjects who had been exposed to COVID-19, were actively infected with it, or had recovered from it provided the deeply sampled blood TCRbeta repertoires that made up the dataset. Sample metadata almost always included a de-identified subject ID, COVID-19 status, age in years and sex. A freely available public database, intended as a resource for researchers studying the immune response to SARS-CoV-2, is where the repertoires were released. HLA class I and class II types, where available, came from metadata supplied by the sample provider rather than from assay-based typing. Samples came from the ongoing ImmuneRACE study (first 160 participants) plus 1,254 subjects from 6 global collaborators. The prospective study material was composed of cDNA or gDNA derived from T cells, B-cell-depleted T cells, or PBMCs. Here is what the overall study found, with its caveats: The amount of clinical and demographic metadata varied by source and participant and was provided uncurated.

Taken from cysteine to phenylalanine, the CDR3 has 12 residues. Only the CDR3 DNA is retained, 36 bases long and in frame from the first base. Taken from the germline V gene, the CDR1 and CDR2 loops are SGHDT and YYEEEE. Trimming leaves V shorter by 2 bases and J shorter by 7 bases, with the junction holding 1 base beyond the gene matches. Each collaborating institution followed its own protocols to collect whole blood in K2EDTA tubes. For TCRbeta analysis, collaborator samples were shipped as frozen whole blood, as isolated PBMCs, or as DNA extracted from either sample type. The immunoSEQ Assay, a bias-controlled multiplex PCR, was used to amplify TCRbeta CDR3 regions from genomic DNA. In the authors' own workflow: The number of nucleated cells in each sample was estimated by amplification of reference gene primers within the assay. To quantify the absolute abundance of each unique TCRbeta CDR3 rearrangement, sequence reads were collapsed and filtered. For each sample, productive Simpson clonality was calculated as the square root of Simpson's diversity index across productive rearrangements. Held by TCRdb, this immuneACCESS table contains in-frame sequences only and omits some clones. Under half of the omission traces to an unresolved V gene where checked; the cause of the rest is unknown. V and J calls and clone size come straight from that table; D and trimming were deduced from the DNA. Across this sample there are around 160,000 clones, with roughly 90% seen only once. The top ten hold 2.5% to 3% of the sample.

The sequenced material came from peripheral blood. The V and J segments used are TRBV5-6 and TRBJ1-1; 8 central nucleotides agree with TRBD1. The source is a man aged 55 to 70 with acute or convalescent COVID-19. The CDR3: CASSLDRGEAFF. The nucleotide sequence reads TGTGCCAGCAGCTTAGACAGGGGTGAAGCTTTCTTT.